This T cell receptor (beta chain) originates from a study of PD-1 blockade in classical Hodgkin lymphoma (dated by TCRdb to between 2020 and 2021). Study-level background: Nivolumab dosing was 3 mg/kg intravenously every 2 weeks, continuing until either disease progression or unacceptable toxicity. A peripheral blood immune signature of response to PD-1 blockade in classical Hodgkin lymphoma was defined using TCR beta sequencing and CyTOF.

Genomic DNA was extracted with the Qiagen DNeasy kit from unsorted PBMCs and from negatively selected CD4+ and CD8+ fractions. TCR beta CDR3 regions were amplified by immunoSEQ multiplex PCR using primers annealing to V and J segments. A synthetic immune receptor repertoire was used to minimize amplification bias, and any remaining bias was removed computationally after sequencing. The authors' pipeline ran thus. Custom Python scripts were used to quantify repertoire diversity as the Shannon entropy index. The unsorted, CD4+ and CD8+ repertoires were each analyzed separately, with the exception of combined analyses, where CD4+ and CD8+ sequences were merged in silico. Clonal expansion was defined as at least a 2-fold frequency increase after treatment relative to C1D1, with a pseudocount of 0.5 for undetected baseline clones. Clones with 0 or 1 copy at C1D1 were defined as singleton clones, while clones with 2 or more copies were defined as non-singleton clones. By matching protein sequences in sorted samples from the same patient, clones expanded in unsorted samples were annotated as CD4+, CD8+ or unknown. Diversity changes from C1D1 to C4D1 were tested in paired samples using Wilcoxon tests. TCRdb took over this immuneACCESS table, retaining in-frame rearrangements with V and J assigned. Such tables are incomplete; in checked studies, under half of the missing clones stem from an unresolved V gene, and the remainder is unexplained. The V and J calls and the clone size are those of that table, but D and trimming were determined from the DNA. This sample is represented by about 92,000 clones; 83% of them were singletons. Around 15% of the sample goes to the ten largest clones.

For this clone: This receptor's antigen is unknown. No much larger clone exists at a distance of one base, and base qualities are not known.

On the study overall, not on this receptor specifically: Newly diagnosed patients were reported to have lower baseline TCR diversity than healthy donors, and relapsed/refractory patients were reported to have lower baseline TCR diversity still. Baseline diversity similar to that of newly diagnosed patients was observed in trial patients achieving complete response, whereas significantly lower diversity was observed in partial responders and progressors. By C4D1, a significant rise was seen in CD4+ TCR diversity but not in CD8+ TCR diversity (p=0.0027 vs p=0.16), and the rise was most apparent among complete responders (p=0.02). The study was restricted to a single clinical trial cohort, and the causes of repertoire differences, possibly disease activity or prior therapy, were left undefined. Lower diversity was observed in patients in whom nivolumab was started less than 1 year after ASCT, and these patients were excluded from later analyses so that confounding by immune reconstitution would be avoided.

What this sample's time point label stands for: cycle 4 day 1 (C4D1), after about 6 weeks of nivolumab. Every trial patient had relapsed following autologous stem cell transplantation, and prior brentuximab vedotin exposure was what differed among cohorts A, B and C. The trial cohort comprised a few dozen patients with relapsed/refractory classical Hodgkin lymphoma whose best overall responses were complete response, partial response or progressive disease. Trial patients were treated with single-agent nivolumab in the multi-cohort phase II CheckMate 205 trial. An independent review committee assessed best overall response using the 2007 International Working Group response criteria. Trial PBMCs were obtained immediately prior to nivolumab initiation (C1D1) and on therapy at cycle 2 day 1 and cycle 4 day 1. Peripheral blood was collected in 8 mL Vacutainer Cell Preparation Tubes, from which PBMCs were isolated by centrifugation and then cryopreserved.

The CDR3 holds 12 amino acids from the cysteine to the phenylalanine. Of the read, only the CDR3 DNA is kept; its 36 bases are in frame from base 1. Via the germline V gene, CDR1 is SGDLS and CDR2 YYNGEE. V gives up 3 bases and J gives up 6 bases, and the segment between their germline ends measures 9 bases. The receptor was isolated from a human donor with classical Hodgkin lymphoma. Material: peripheral blood mononuclear cells (PBMCs), obtained before the fourth cycle of nivolumab. The V and J genes are TRBV9 and TRBJ1-1, with the D gene not clear enough to name. The CDR3 protein sequence reads: CASSGRNAEAFF. At the DNA level, the sequence is TGTGCCAGCAGCGGACGCAACGCTGAAGCTTTCTTT.